Below are 20 T cell receptor beta chains sequenced from a single sample in a study of blood T cell repertoires in COVID-19. The assay was immunoSEQ multiplex PCR, and TCRdb's table has in-frame clones only and misses some. The sample records tens of thousands of clones, 77% being singletons. The sample comprised peripheral blood. These TCRs come from a human donor in a cohort sampled during active COVID-19.

The chain couples TRBV9 to TRBJ1-2, with 8 bases that match TRBD1. CDR1 and CDR2 (germline): SGDLS, YYNGEE. The V gene end was trimmed by 3 bases and the J gene end by 4 bases; junction bases not matched to a gene: 8. CDR3 length: 15 amino acids. The CDR3 sequence is CASSASQGASYGYTF. CDR3 DNA: TGTGCCAGCAGCGCCTCCCAGGGGGCCAGCTATGGCTACACCTTC.

The gene calls are TRBV5-4 and TRBJ2-5, with TRBD2 matching 12 bases. J lost 3 bases, V lost 4 bases, and 4 bases had no gene match. Looked up from germline, CDR1 is SGHNT and CDR2 is YYREEE (reference sequence). The CDR3 extends over 15 amino acids. As DNA, the CDR3 is TGTGCCAGCAGCAAGACTAGCGGGGGCGAAGAGACCCAGTACTTC. It encodes CASSKTSGGEETQYF.

The genes are TRBV11-2 and TRBJ2-7, with TRBD1 identical over 12 bases. There are 16 residues in the CDR3. CDR1 SGHAT and CDR2 FQNNGV come from the germline V gene. The V segment lost 6 bases and the J segment 2 bases; nucleotides outside the gene matches: 8. CDR3 nucleotides: TGTGCCAGCAGTTGGCGGGGACAGGGGGCGGCCTACGAGCAGTACTTC. Its translation is CASSWRGQGAAYEQYF.

This clone was counted a few times. V is TRBV19 and J is TRBJ2-1; no clear D. With 3 bases removed from V and 6 bases from J, the gap between germline ends came to 9 bases. The CDR3 is 13 residues long. Per the germline V gene, CDR1 is LNHDA and CDR2 is SQIVND (reference sequence). This CDR3 reads CASSMSRLNEQFF. The CDR3 DNA follows: TGTGCCAGTAGTATGTCCAGGCTCAATGAGCAGTTCTTC.

The chain combines TRBV21-1 with TRBJ2-7; TRBD2, as called in the table, went unchecked against the DNA. TRBV21-1 is a pseudogene segment. This CDR3 has 15 residues. The CDR3 region has the DNA TGTGCCAGCAGCAAGAAGGAGCTCGAGGGCTACGAGCAGTACTTC. As protein: CASSKKELEGYEQYF.

This chain joins TRBV10-2 and TRBJ2-1; 10 bases match TRBD2. Germline CDR1 reads WSHSY; CDR2 reads SAAADI. The CDR3 spans 14 residues. Germline trimming cut 2 bases from V and 12 bases from J; bases unmatched to any gene: 7. DNA for the CDR3: TGCGCCAGCAGTGAGGAGCGGGGGGGTTTTTTGCAGTTCTTC. It encodes CASSEERGGFLQFF.

The CDR3 loop reads CASSRLTQTDGELFF. As DNA, the CDR3 is TGTGCCAGCTCACGCCTAACGCAAACCGACGGGGAGCTGTTTTTT. The genes are TRBV18 and TRBJ2-2; D gene unclear. Germline assignment: CDR1 KGHSH and CDR2 LQKENI. This CDR3 region has 15 residues. V lost 4 bases and J 7 bases, leaving 16 bases between the germline ends.

This chain joins TRBV9 and TRBJ2-5, with 7 nucleotides matching TRBD2. The CDR3 runs 14 residues. The junction had 5 bases not matched to a gene; V was cut back by 4 bases and J by 2 bases. Looked up from germline, CDR1 is SGDLS and CDR2 is YYNGEE. CDR3 protein: CASSSGGIQETQYF. Written as DNA, the CDR3 is TGTGCCAGCAGCTCGGGGGGTATACAAGAGACCCAGTACTTC.

This clone was detected a few times. The chain employs TRBV5-1 and TRBJ2-2, with D possibly being TRBD1 (6 bases). Germline CDR1 is SGHRS and CDR2 is YFSETQ. The CDR3 is 16 amino acids. The ends were cut back, 1 base at V and 2 bases at J, with 12 bases in the middle. This CDR3 reads CASSLRLGHNTGELFF. The CDR3 nucleotides are TGCGCCAGCAGCTTGCGGCTGGGACATAACACCGGGGAGCTGTTTTTT.

This clone was seen a few times. This chain connects TRBV30 to TRBJ1-4; D is perhaps TRBD1 (6 bases). This CDR3 region has 15 residues. V was clipped by 2 bases and J by 7 bases, with 17 bases between them. Per the germline V gene, CDR1 is GTSNPN and CDR2 is SVGIG (reference sequence). The CDR3 bases are TGTGCCTGGAGTCCTTGGGGGGGCGAGGCTGAAAAACTGTTTTTT. Protein sequence: CAWSPWGGEAEKLFF.

The chain couples TRBV7-3 to TRBJ2-3, with D possibly matching TRBD2 (5 bases). Germline V gene lookup returns CDR1 SGHTA and CDR2 FQGTGA. The CDR3 runs 14 residues. Trimming removed 2 bases at V and 2 bases at J, with 8 bases between. The CDR3 is CASSLEGTTDTQYF. CDR3 sequence (DNA): TGTGCCAGCAGCTTAGAGGGCACCACAGATACGCAGTATTTT.

The chain couples TRBV3-1 (or the pseudogene TRBV3-2) to TRBJ2-1, with 10 nucleotides matching TRBD2. The ends lost 4 bases at V and 6 bases at J; junction bases unmatched: 6. Per germline, CDR1 LGHDT and CDR2 YNNKEL (reference sequence). The CDR3 consists of 15 residues. The CDR3 is CASSPRLAGVNEQFF. CDR3 DNA sequence: TGTGCCAGCAGCCCACGACTAGCGGGTGTCAATGAGCAGTTCTTC.

The CDR3 sequence is CASSFGGYEQYF. In nucleotides, the CDR3 is TGTGCCAGCAGTTTTGGCGGTTACGAGCAGTACTTC. This chain joins TRBV12-3 or TRBV12-4 and TRBJ2-7; D gene ambiguous. The CDR3 sequence is 12 residues long. The V end lost 3 bases, the J end lost 4 bases, and 7 bases lay between the germline ends.

The chain uses TRBV15 and TRBJ1-5, with D hard to call. Germline lookup yields CDR1 LNHNV and CDR2 YYDKDF (reference sequence). Trimming took 0 bases from V and 5 from J, leaving 11 bases between them. This CDR3 is built from 15 residues. This CDR3 reads CATSRDGRTDQPQHF. The CDR3 region has the DNA TGTGCCACCAGCAGAGATGGGCGCACAGATCAGCCCCAGCATTTT.

The rearrangement links TRBV5-4 to TRBJ1-1; 8 bases fit TRBD1. The germline CDR1 and CDR2 sequences are SGHNT and YYREEE (reference sequence). The CDR3 has 13 residues. J was trimmed by 4 bases and V by 4 bases; bases with no gene match: 3. Here the CDR3 reads CASSADRVTEAFF. The CDR3 DNA reads as TGTGCCAGCAGCGCGGACAGGGTCACTGAAGCTTTCTTT.

The CDR3 region is CASSLNWASGAPGANVLTF. The CDR3 DNA reads as TGTGCCAGCAGTTTAAATTGGGCTAGCGGGGCCCCTGGGGCCAACGTCCTGACTTTC. V gene TRBV27 combines with J gene TRBJ2-6; TRBD2 matches 9 bases. This CDR3 has 19 residues. Germline assignment: CDR1 MNHEY and CDR2 SMNVEV (reference sequence). With V trimmed by 2 bases and J by 2 bases, 10 bases remained unmatched.

The CDR3 spells CATKGQTNTEAFF. Here the CDR3 DNA reads TGTGCCACTAAGGGACAGACGAACACTGAAGCTTTCTTT. The genes are TRBV2 and TRBJ1-1; 7 nucleotides align to TRBD1. CDR1 and CDR2 from the germline V gene are SNHLY and FYNNEI. V was clipped by 10 bases and J by 1 base; unmatched bases: 6. The CDR3 runs to 13 residues.

The J gene is TRBJ2-5, the V gene TRBV11-2; a possible D gene is TRBD2 (5 bases). The CDR3 contains 14 residues. V shed 5 bases and J shed 5 bases, with 15 bases lying between them. Germline V gives CDR1 SGHAT, CDR2 FQNNGV. CDR3: CASSAEGRGETQYF. The CDR3 coding sequence is TGTGCCAGCAGCGCCGAGGGCCGCGGGGAGACCCAGTACTTC.

The rearrangement uses TRBV7-3 and TRBJ1-1; possible D gene TRBD1, 5 bases. V lost 2 bases to trimming and J lost 6 bases, with 10 bases between them. This CDR3 has 13 residues. Germline-derived CDR1 and CDR2 are SGHTA and FQGTGA. The DNA for the CDR3 is TGTGCCAGCAGCTTATCCAGGGTCTCTGAAGCTTTCTTT. It codes for CASSLSRVSEAFF.

The V and J genes are TRBV11-2 and TRBJ1-3, with 9 bases lining up with TRBD1. V lost 7 bases and J lost 0; bases outside the gene matches: 4. The CDR3 totals 15 residues. Per germline, CDR1 SGHAT and CDR2 FQNNGV. Here the CDR3 DNA reads TGTGCCAGCACTCCGACAGGGGGCTCTGGAAACACCATATATTTT. Translated: CASTPTGGSGNTIYF.